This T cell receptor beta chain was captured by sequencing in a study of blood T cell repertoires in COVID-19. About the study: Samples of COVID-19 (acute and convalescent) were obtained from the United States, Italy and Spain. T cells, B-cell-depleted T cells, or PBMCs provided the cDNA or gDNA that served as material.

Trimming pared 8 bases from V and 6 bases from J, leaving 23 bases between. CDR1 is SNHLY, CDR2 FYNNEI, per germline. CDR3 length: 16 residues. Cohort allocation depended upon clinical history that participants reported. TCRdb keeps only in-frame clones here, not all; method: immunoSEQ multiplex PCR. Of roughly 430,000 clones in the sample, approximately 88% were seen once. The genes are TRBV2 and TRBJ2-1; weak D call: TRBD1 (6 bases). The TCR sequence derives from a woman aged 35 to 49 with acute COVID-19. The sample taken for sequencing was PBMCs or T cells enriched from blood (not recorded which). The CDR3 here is CASEVRTAMGSNEQFF. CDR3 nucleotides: TGTGCCAGCGAGGTTCGGACAGCAATGGGGAGCAATGAGCAGTTCTTC.